Below, 20 T cell receptor beta chains from the same sample are listed, as sequenced in a study of blood T cell repertoires in COVID-19. Some clones are missing from TCRdb's copy, which holds only in-frame ones; the method was immunoSEQ multiplex PCR. The sample yields around 330,000 clones, 80% to 90% seen once. Sequencing was performed on PBMCs or T cells enriched from blood (not recorded which). The receptor source for this set is a woman aged 18-29 years who had recovered from COVID-19.

This chain joins TRBV7-9 and TRBJ1-5, with 7 bases aligning to TRBD1. V lost 1 base, J lost 1 base, and 4 bases stayed unmatched. Germline V CDR1 and CDR2: SEHNR, FQNEAQ (reference sequence). The CDR3 is 16 amino acids. CDR3 protein: CASSLETGWSNQPQHF. In nucleotides, the CDR3 is TGTGCCAGCAGCTTAGAGACAGGGTGGAGCAATCAGCCCCAGCATTTT. Based on the CDR3 plus reference TRBV7-9 and TRBJ1-5, the full variable domain is DTGVSQNPRHKITKRGQNVTFRCDPISEHNRLYWYRQTLGQGPEFLTYFQNEAQLEKSRLLSDRFSAERPKGSFSTLEIQRTEQGDSAMYLCASSLETGWSNQPQHFGDGTRLSIL.

J is TRBJ2-7 and V is TRBV18; 16 bases fit TRBD2. The germline V gene encodes CDR1 KGHSH and CDR2 LQKENI. The length of the CDR3 is 17 residues. Trimming took 4 bases from V and 6 from J; bases not matched to a gene: 9. The CDR3 protein is CASSRPGLAGGETEQYF. The CDR3 nucleotides read TGTGCCAGCTCACGGCCGGGACTAGCGGGAGGGGAAACCGAGCAGTACTTC.

A few counts support this clone. The V call is TRBV10-3, the J call TRBJ2-2, with D possibly being TRBD1 (6 bases). The CDR3 loop spans 14 amino acids. CDR1 and CDR2 (germline): ENHRY, SYGVKD. Trimming stripped 2 bases from V and 4 bases from J, with 8 bases between. The CDR3 DNA sequence: TGTGCCATCAGTGAGGGGACATCCACCGGGGAGCTGTTTTTT. Translated: CAISEGTSTGELFF.

The rearrangement links TRBV14 to TRBJ2-2, with TRBD1 matching over 9 bases. With 2 bases clipped from V and 3 bases from J, the junction kept 4 bases outside the gene matches. CDR3 size: 16 residues. Germline V CDR1 and CDR2: SGHDN, FVKESK. The DNA of the CDR3 is TGTGCCAGCAGCCAAAACAGGGGGCGATACACCGGGGAGCTGTTTTTT. Amino acid sequence: CASSQNRGRYTGELFF.

This clone was seen only once. The chain combines TRBV29-1 with TRBJ2-3; a weak D match, TRBD1 (5 bases). Trimming removed 0 bases from V and 4 bases from J, with 14 bases in between. Germline CDR1 reads SQVTM; CDR2 reads ANQGSEA. The CDR3 runs 15 residues. CDR3 region: CSVEDLGQGPDTQYF. CDR3 coding DNA: TGCAGCGTTGAAGATCTAGGGCAGGGCCCAGATACGCAGTATTTT.

J is TRBJ2-1 and V is TRBV4-3, with unresolved D. CDR3 size: 16 residues. V was shortened by 4 bases and J by 4 bases, with 17 bases between the two germline ends. CDR1 and CDR2 (germline): LGHNA, YSLEER. The CDR3 coding sequence is TGCGCCAGCAGCCGAACGATACAGAACGCATACAATGAGCAGTTCTTC. This codes for CASSRTIQNAYNEQFF.

The chain couples TRBV7-8 to TRBJ2-5; D is unresolved. The V end lost 5 bases, the J end lost 2 bases, and 12 bases lay between the germline ends. CDR3 length: 14 residues. Germline assignment: CDR1 SGHVS and CDR2 FQNEAQ. CDR3 in DNA: TGTGCCAGCAGCCCATTTCGCGGACAAGAGACCCAGTACTTC. Encoded protein: CASSPFRGQETQYF.

CDR3 amino acids: CASSLYSNNQPQHF. The CDR3 region has the DNA TGTGCCAGCAGCTTATATTCTAACAATCAGCCCCAGCATTTT. The chain links TRBV7-6 to TRBJ1-5; D unclear. This CDR3 contains 14 residues. CDR1 SGHVS and CDR2 FNYEAQ come from the germline V gene. V was cut by 2 bases and J by 3 bases, with 8 bases left in between.

The J gene is TRBJ2-1, the V gene TRBV6-2 or TRBV6-3; 12 bases are a match to TRBD2. The CDR3 covers 17 residues. V shed 2 bases and J 7 bases; nucleotides not matched to a gene: 9. Germline V CDR1 and CDR2: MNHEY, SVGEGT. The CDR3 sequence: CASSYAKGLAGRNEQFF. CDR3 nucleotides: TGTGCCAGCAGTTACGCGAAAGGACTAGCGGGACGGAATGAGCAGTTCTTC.

Notes on this clone: Within the sample, other DNA sequences also encode this same CDR3. V usage is TRBV10-3 and J usage is TRBJ1-2; D unresolved. CDR1 and CDR2 from the germline V gene are ENHRY and SYGVKD. The CDR3 loop spans 12 amino acids. V was trimmed by 0 bases and J by 6 bases, leaving 5 bases between them. Here the CDR3 DNA reads TGTGCCATCAGTGAGTCGGCAGATGGCTACACCTTC. It specifies CAISESADGYTF.

The chain carries TRBV5-6 and TRBJ2-3; a weak D match, TRBD2 (5 bases). This CDR3 region has 13 residues. Trimming shortened V by 3 bases and J by 4 bases, and 9 bases separated the two germline ends. Germline-derived CDR1 and CDR2 are SGHDT and YYEEEE. DNA for the CDR3: TGTGCCAGCAGCTCACTAGTTTCAGATACGCAGTATTTT. It encodes CASSSLVSDTQYF.

The chain carries TRBV10-3 and TRBJ1-2, with 10 bases that match TRBD1. Losses at the gene ends were 8 bases for V and 6 bases for J; bases not matched to a gene: 6. CDR3 length: 13 residues. Germline CDR1 ENHRY, CDR2 SYGVKD. The CDR3 spells CAIGDRGLDGYTF. The DNA for the CDR3 is TGTGCCATCGGAGACAGGGGGCTAGATGGCTACACCTTC.

This chain connects TRBV12-3 or TRBV12-4 to TRBJ1-1; D may be TRBD1 (6 bases). The CDR3 loop spans 13 amino acids. Between the trimmed V and J ends, which lost 8 bases and 1 base, there was a span of 11 bases. CDR3: CASFKDRNTEAFF. The CDR3, as DNA: TGTGCCAGCTTTAAGGACAGGAACACTGAAGCTTTCTTT.

This rearrangement joins TRBV28 to TRBJ2-1; 15 bases match TRBD2. The CDR3 sequence is 16 residues long. Per the germline V gene, CDR1 is MDHEN and CDR2 is SYDVKM. J gave up 10 bases and V 2 bases, and 6 bases lay outside the gene matches. CDR3 region: CASSLRTSGRVREQFF. Written as DNA, the CDR3 is TGTGCCAGCAGTTTACGGACTAGCGGGAGGGTCAGGGAGCAGTTCTTC.

The rearrangement joins TRBV19 to TRBJ1-4; the D gene is possibly TRBD1 (6 bases). The ends were cut back, 1 base at V and 8 bases at J, with 11 bases in the middle. The CDR3 totals 14 residues. The germline V gene has CDR1 LNHDA and CDR2 SQIVND (reference sequence). CDR3 sequence: CASSIVQGEEKLFF. In DNA, the CDR3 is TGTGCCAGTAGTATAGTACAGGGTGAAGAAAAACTGTTTTTT.

This chain links TRBV12-3 or TRBV12-4 with TRBJ1-5, with 11 bases identical to TRBD1. V lost 7 bases, J lost 6 bases, and 2 bases stayed unmatched. This CDR3 region has 13 residues. This CDR3 reads CASTDRGRQPQHF. CDR3 nucleotide sequence: TGTGCCAGCACGGACAGGGGGCGTCAGCCCCAGCATTTT.

This clone was seen a few times. The chain has TRBV2 and TRBJ1-1, with D perhaps TRBD1 (6 bases). Germline-derived CDR1 and CDR2 are SNHLY and FYNNEI. Trimming pared 6 bases from V and 4 bases from J, leaving 12 bases between. The CDR3 spans 13 residues. CDR3 nucleotide sequence: TGTGCCAGCAGGATGGGGGCTGGCACTGAAGCTTTCTTT. It translates to CASRMGAGTEAFF.

The chain links TRBV7-2 to TRBJ2-1; a possible D gene is TRBD1 (6 bases). The CDR3 spans 15 residues. CDR1 and CDR2 (germline): SGHTA, FQGNSA. Trimming left V 4 bases short and J 9 bases short, with 19 bases between. The CDR3, as DNA: TGTGCCAGCAGCTACGCCGTCCTAGTAGGGGGTGAGCAGTTCTTC. It encodes CASSYAVLVGGEQFF.

The chain employs TRBV27 and TRBJ1-4, with D possibly matching TRBD1 (6 bases). CDR1 is MNHEY and CDR2 is SMNVEV in the germline V gene (reference sequence). Trimming took off 4 bases at V and 8 bases at J, with 17 bases between the two ends. CDR3 size: 15 residues. The CDR3 protein is CASSSYAPQGEKLFF. Here the CDR3 DNA reads TGTGCCAGCAGTTCCTACGCTCCCCAGGGGGAAAAACTGTTTTTT. Full variable domain (rest looked up from reference TRBV27 and TRBJ1-4): EAQVTQNPRYLITVTGKKLTVTCSQNMNHEYMSWYRQDPGLGLRQIYYSMNVEVTDKGDVPEGYKVSRKEKRNFPLILESPSPNQTSLYFCASSSYAPQGEKLFFGSGTQLSVL.

There are a few counts of this clone. The chain employs TRBV5-1 and TRBJ1-1; D is unresolved. Germline V gene data show CDR1 as SGHRS and CDR2 as YFSETQ. CDR3 length: 14 residues. V lost 0 bases to trimming and J lost 4 bases, with 10 bases between them. This CDR3 is CASSLDLLGTEAFF. CDR3 bases: TGCGCCAGCAGCTTGGACCTACTCGGCACTGAAGCTTTCTTT. The full variable domain, its missing parts supplied by reference TRBV5-1 and TRBJ1-1, is KAGVTQTPRYLIKTRGQQVTLSCSPISGHRSVSWYQQTPGQGLQFLFEYFSETQRNKGNFPGRFSGRQFSNSRSEMNVSTLELGDSALYLCASSLDLLGTEAFFGQGTRLTVV.